Listed below are T cell receptor beta chains from one sample, sequenced in a study of T cells after yellow fever vaccination. TCRdb passed the 5' RACE reads through MiXCR, listing each CDR3 protein once. The table includes over 110,000 distinct CDR3 sequences, roughly 8% detected once. The specimen comprised CD4+ T cells sorted from PBMCs, sampled 5 days after the yellow fever booster vaccination. These receptors were collected from a man aged 25-40 years who received the YFV17D yellow fever vaccine. Each CDR3 is given with its conserved first and last residue. The D gene is left open where the match is weak. Clone sizes are given selectively: once, few, many, or a class where the clone is expanded.

V gene	J gene	D gene	clone size	CDR3 protein	CDR3 DNA
TRBV28	TRBJ2-1	-	many	CASSLIGGPSSYNEQFF	TGTGCCAGCAGTTTAATCGGTGGGCCGAGCTCCTACAATGAGCAGTTCTTC
TRBV3-1	TRBJ2-7	TRBD1	many	CASSRPQGLAQYF	TGTGCCAGCAGCCGCCCACAGGGGCTTGCGCAGTACTTC
TRBV27	TRBJ2-7	-	many	CASSFLATYEQYF	TGTGCCAGCAGTTTCTTGGCCACCTACGAGCAGTACTTC
TRBV12-3/TRBV12-4	TRBJ2-7	TRBD1	many	CASTSDREYEQYF	TGTGCCAGCACCTCCGACAGGGAGTACGAGCAGTACTTC
TRBV7-3	TRBJ2-3	-	many	CASSHGTDTQYF	TGTGCCAGCAGCCACGGCACAGATACGCAGTATTTT
TRBV5-1	TRBJ2-5	TRBD1	many	CASSVPGQKQETQYF	TGCGCCAGCAGCGTCCCGGGACAGAAACAAGAGACCCAGTACTTC
TRBV5-5	TRBJ2-3	TRBD2	many	CASSLGGLAVTDTQYF	TGTGCCAGCAGCTTGGGCGGACTAGCGGTAACAGATACGCAGTATTTT
TRBV7-2	TRBJ2-1	-	many	CASSLFAGPNEQFF	TGTGCCAGCAGCTTATTCGCAGGCCCCAATGAGCAGTTCTTC
TRBV6-2/TRBV6-3	TRBJ1-1	TRBD1	-	CASSRQGSRTEAFF	TGTGCCAGCAGCCGACAGGGGTCGCGCACTGAAGCTTTCTTT
TRBV5-1	TRBJ2-1	TRBD2	many	CASSFASGGRANEQFF	TGCGCCAGCAGCTTCGCCAGCGGCGGGAGGGCCAATGAGCAGTTCTTC
TRBV6-1	TRBJ1-2	-	many	CASSPRQAANYGYTF	TGTGCCAGCAGTCCTAGACAGGCTGCTAACTATGGCTACACCTTC
TRBV24-1	TRBJ2-5	-	many	CATSAPPGQGGETQYF	TGTGCCACCAGTGCCCCTCCGGGCCAGGGGGGAGAGACCCAGTACTTC
TRBV4-3	TRBJ1-6	TRBD1	-	CASSHGPGQYNSPLHF	TGCGCCAGCAGTCACGGACCGGGACAGTATAATTCACCCCTCCACTTT
TRBV25-1	TRBJ1-2	TRBD1	many	CASRGQANYGYTF	TGTGCCAGCAGAGGACAGGCTAACTATGGCTACACCTTC
TRBV7-9	TRBJ2-7	-	many	CASSQNLGFREQYF	TGTGCCAGCAGCCAAAATCTTGGGTTTAGGGAGCAGTACTTC
TRBV3-1	TRBJ2-1	-	many	CASSKAGSSYNEQFF	TGTGCCAGCAGCAAAGCGGGCAGCTCCTACAATGAGCAGTTCTTC
TRBV20-1	TRBJ2-1	TRBD1	many	CSARGQGVYNEQFF	TGCAGTGCTAGGGGACAGGGGGTTTACAATGAGCAGTTCTTC
TRBV4-3	TRBJ2-6	-	many	CASSQVGGVGAGANVLTF	TGCGCCAGCAGCCAAGTTGGGGGAGTAGGGGCCGGGGCCAACGTCCTGACTTTC
TRBV3-1	TRBJ2-4	-	few	CASSLGGSPAAKNIQYF	TGTGCCAGCTCCCTCGGAGGGAGTCCCGCGGCCAAAAACATTCAGTACTTC
TRBV5-1	TRBJ2-2	-	many	CASSWAAGRNTGELFF	TGCGCCAGCAGCTGGGCCGCCGGGAGGAACACCGGGGAGCTGTTTTTT
TRBV10-2	TRBJ2-1	TRBD2	many	CASSFPVSGTNHEQFF	TGCGCCAGCAGTTTTCCAGTTAGCGGGACAAACCATGAGCAGTTCTTC
TRBV5-4	TRBJ2-2	TRBD2	many	CASSPGLAGGAGELFF	TGTGCCAGCAGCCCTGGACTAGCGGGAGGGGCCGGGGAGCTGTTTTTT
TRBV5-1	TRBJ2-7	-	many	CASSPGSQGYEQYF	TGCGCCAGCAGCCCCGGGTCGCAAGGCTACGAGCAGTACTTC
TRBV9	TRBJ2-1	TRBD2	many	CASSAPGAGRREQFF	TGTGCCAGCAGCGCCCCCGGGGCCGGGAGGCGTGAGCAGTTCTTC
TRBV20-1	TRBJ2-7	TRBD2	many	CSASDSGRNYEQYF	TGCAGTGCTTCCGATAGCGGGAGAAACTACGAGCAGTACTTC
TRBV5-1	TRBJ2-2	-	many	CASSLAPATGELFF	TGCGCCAGCAGCCTAGCCCCGGCGACCGGGGAGCTGTTTTTT
TRBV28	TRBJ2-7	-	many	CASSFWRNLLSMHWEQYF	TGTGCCAGCAGTTTTTGGAGGAACCTACTTTCGATGCATTGGGAGCAGTACTTC
TRBV7-2	TRBJ1-6	-	few	CASSAPPGNSPLHF	TGTGCCAGCAGCGCCCCCCCCGGGAATTCACCCCTCCACTTT
TRBV7-8	TRBJ2-3	-	-	CASSFVIGASLTDTQYF	TGTGCCAGCAGCTTTGTGATAGGGGCCTCGCTCACAGATACGCAGTATTTT
TRBV5-6	TRBJ2-1	-	many	CASLRSRLLNEQFF	TGTGCCAGCCTCAGATCGCGCCTCCTAAATGAGCAGTTCTTC
TRBV3-1	TRBJ1-2	TRBD1	few	CACSHSGGQGFPNYGYTF	TGTGCCTGCAGCCATAGTGGGGGACAGGGGTTCCCTAACTATGGCTACACCTTC
TRBV9	TRBJ2-2	TRBD2	many	CASSRNLAENTGELFF	TGTGCCAGCAGCCGGAACCTAGCGGAGAACACCGGGGAGCTGTTTTTT
TRBV20-1	TRBJ2-1	-	many	CSATQRAWASYNEQFF	TGCAGTGCTACCCAGCGGGCCTGGGCCTCCTACAATGAGCAGTTCTTC
TRBV6-5	TRBJ2-6	TRBD2	many	CASSLAGGRSGANVLTF	TGTGCCAGCAGTTTAGCGGGAGGGAGGTCTGGGGCCAACGTCCTGACTTTC
TRBV29-1	TRBJ2-3	-	many	CSSKRINTDTQYF	TGCAGCAGTAAACGTATCAACACAGATACGCAGTATTTT
TRBV7-2	TRBJ2-5	-	many	CASSPGATQYF	TGTGCCAGCAGCCCCGGCGCGACCCAGTACTTC
TRBV6-5	TRBJ1-2	TRBD1	many	CASSYSDRWVNGYTF	TGTGCCAGCAGTTACTCGGACAGGTGGGTCAACGGCTACACCTTC
TRBV12-3/TRBV12-4	TRBJ2-2	-	many	CASSFRVTGELFF	TGTGCCAGCAGTTTTAGGGTAACCGGGGAGCTGTTTTTT
TRBV20-1	TRBJ2-1	-	many	CSAMRASLAYNEQFF	TGCAGTGCTATGAGAGCTAGTCTTGCCTACAATGAGCAGTTCTTC
TRBV4-3	TRBJ1-6	-	many	CASSPRAGWATNSPLHF	TGCGCCAGCAGCCCCAGGGCCGGTTGGGCAACCAATTCACCCCTCCACTTT
TRBV11-2	TRBJ1-1	-	many	CASSFGRETEAFF	TGTGCCAGCAGCTTTGGGAGGGAGACTGAAGCTTTCTTT
TRBV4-1	TRBJ2-7	-	many	CASSQELIGTARRGEQYF	TGCGCCAGCAGCCAAGAACTGATCGGGACGGCAAGGAGGGGCGAGCAGTACTTC
TRBV9	TRBJ2-5	-	many	CASSTRGAQETQYF	TGTGCCAGCAGCACCCGGGGGGCCCAAGAGACCCAGTACTTC
TRBV24-1	TRBJ2-2	-	many	CATSDWGGGNTGELFF	TGTGCCACCAGTGATTGGGGCGGGGGCAACACCGGGGAGCTGTTTTTT
TRBV7-9	TRBJ2-3	-	-	CASSSFRDTQYF	TGTGCCAGCAGCTCCTTCAGGGATACGCAGTATTTT
TRBV7-6	TRBJ2-3	-	many	CASSSPRGGNTDTQYF	TGTGCCAGCAGCTCCCCTAGGGGCGGGAACACAGATACGCAGTATTTT
TRBV6-2/TRBV6-3	TRBJ2-1	-	many	CASSYSLGAGTGEQFF	TGTGCCAGCAGTTACTCGCTAGGGGCGGGGACGGGCGAGCAGTTCTTC
TRBV3-1	TRBJ2-1	TRBD2	many	CASSQRGSVAYNEQFF	TGTGCCAGCAGCCAACGCGGGAGCGTAGCATACAATGAGCAGTTCTTC
TRBV5-1	TRBJ1-4	TRBD1	many	CASSPGQGAINEKLFF	TGCGCCAGCAGCCCGGGACAGGGGGCGATTAATGAAAAACTGTTTTTT
TRBV30	TRBJ2-1	TRBD2	many	CAWKIGEWASGRVAYNEQFF	TGTGCCTGGAAAATAGGGGAGTGGGCTAGCGGGAGGGTAGCCTACAATGAGCAGTTCTTC
TRBV19	TRBJ1-1	TRBD1	many	CASNQGQMNTEAFF	TGTGCCAGTAACCAGGGACAGATGAACACTGAAGCTTTCTTT
TRBV20-1	TRBJ2-7	-	many	CSARGLTRTHEQYF	TGCAGTGCTAGAGGGTTGACTAGAACTCACGAGCAGTACTTC
TRBV20-1	TRBJ1-2	-	many	CSALARGNYGYTF	TGCAGTGCCCTCGCCAGGGGAAACTATGGCTACACCTTC
TRBV20-1	TRBJ2-5	TRBD2	-	CCATRLASGSGETQYF	TGCTGTGCCACACGGTTGGCTAGCGGGAGTGGAGAGACCCAGTACTTC